What follows are 16 T cell receptor beta chains derived from one specimen sequenced in a study of cytomegalovirus exposure and HLA in healthy donors. The study ran its PCR with 60 Vbeta and 13 Jbeta primers. Profiling relied on immunoSEQ multiplex PCR, and the TCRdb table lists in-frame clones only, not all of them. This sample carries under 130,000 clones, about 80% of them seen once, and the ten largest clones take 3.1%. Sequencing was carried out using PBMCs. These receptors all stem from a woman between 40 and 50 years old in good health and CMV-seronegative.

V usage is TRBV5-1 and J usage is TRBJ2-7; 10 bases are shared with TRBD2. This CDR3 has 14 residues. V trimming: 6 bases; J trimming: 4 bases; junction bases outside the gene matches: 7. The germline gives CDR1 SGHRS, CDR2 YFSETQ. CDR3: CASTVLAGKYEQYF. CDR3 sequence (DNA): TGCGCCAGCACGGTACTAGCGGGGAAGTACGAGCAGTACTTC.

V gene TRBV4-1 combines with J gene TRBJ2-3; 12 bases agree with TRBD2. In germline, CDR1 is MGHRA, CDR2 YSYEKL. The CDR3 is 15 amino acids. V dropped 4 bases and J dropped 5; count of bases not matched to a gene: 4. The CDR3 loop is CASSRGLAGLDTQYF. CDR3 in DNA: TGCGCCAGCAGCCGTGGACTAGCGGGGTTAGATACGCAGTATTTT.

This rearrangement joins TRBV19 to TRBJ1-2, with D uncertain. CDR3 size: 14 residues. The germline gives CDR1 LNHDA, CDR2 SQIVND (reference sequence). V was clipped by 4 bases and J by 7 bases, with 16 bases between them. CDR3 sequence reads: CASSRANQGSGYTF. Written as DNA, the CDR3 is TGTGCCAGTAGTAGGGCGAATCAAGGCTCTGGCTACACCTTC.

V and J are TRBV5-4 and TRBJ1-2; the D gene is possibly TRBD1 (6 bases). Germline V gene lookup returns CDR1 SGHNT and CDR2 YYREEE (reference sequence). The CDR3 is 16 amino acids. V was clipped by 4 bases and J by 0 bases, with 16 bases between them. The CDR3 nucleotides read TGTGCCAGCAGCATAAATCAGGGGCCCGCTAACTATGGCTACACCTTC. Translated, it gives CASSINQGPANYGYTF.

V gene TRBV29-1 combines with J gene TRBJ2-3; D not resolved. The germline V gene encodes CDR1 SQVTM and CDR2 ANQGSEA. The CDR3 extends over 11 amino acids. V shed 5 bases and J shed 4 bases, with 7 bases lying between them. The CDR3 region has the DNA TGCAGCGTTAAATACTCAGATACGCAGTATTTT. This sequence encodes CSVKYSDTQYF.

The chain is built from TRBV5-6 and TRBJ2-2, with D perhaps matching TRBD2 (6 bases). The CDR3 length is 18 residues. V was trimmed by 3 bases and J by 5 bases, leaving 23 bases between them. Germline CDR1 is SGHDT and CDR2 is YYEEEE. The CDR3 region is CASSSWGGPMSETGELFF. CDR3 coding DNA: TGTGCCAGCAGCTCTTGGGGAGGCCCGATGTCCGAGACCGGGGAGCTGTTTTTT.

The chain combines TRBV19 with TRBJ2-7; 13 bases are a match to TRBD2. With 5 bases clipped from V and 7 bases from J, the junction kept 11 bases outside the gene matches. The CDR3 extends over 16 amino acids. From germline, CDR1 is LNHDA and CDR2 SQIVND (reference sequence). CDR3 sequence reads: CASSPILAGGPREQYF. CDR3 in DNA: TGTGCCAGTAGTCCGATACTAGCGGGAGGGCCGCGGGAGCAGTACTTC.

The chain joins TRBV30 to TRBJ1-5, with no clear D. Germline V gene lookup returns CDR1 GTSNPN and CDR2 SVGIG (reference sequence). Trimming shortened V by 4 bases and J by 4 bases, and 8 bases separated the two germline ends. There are 12 residues in the CDR3. The CDR3 DNA is TGTGCCTGGAACAGAGAAAATCAGCCCCAGCATTTT. Protein: CAWNRENQPQHF.

The rearrangement links TRBV5-4 to TRBJ1-1; D not resolved. V gave up 0 bases and J gave up 5 bases, with 8 bases separating them. This CDR3 has 13 amino acids. Per germline, CDR1 SGHNT and CDR2 YYREEE (reference sequence). CDR3 DNA sequence: TGTGCCAGCAGCTTGGGCGGGCGGACTGAAGCTTTCTTT. It translates to CASSLGGRTEAFF.

This chain connects TRBV19 to TRBJ1-1; D is unresolved. V gave up 3 bases and J gave up 5 bases, with 10 bases separating them. Germline CDR1 LNHDA, CDR2 SQIVND (reference sequence). The CDR3 is 13 amino acids. The CDR3 loop is CASSMSGGTEAFF. In nucleotides, the CDR3 is TGTGCCAGTAGTATGTCAGGAGGAACTGAAGCTTTCTTT.

This clone occurred a few times. The chain recombines TRBV5-1 with TRBJ2-2; maybe TRBD1 (8 bases). The CDR3 consists of 16 residues. Trimming cost V 1 base and J 5 bases, with 15 bases left between them. In germline, CDR1 is SGHRS, CDR2 YFSETQ. The CDR3 sequence is CASSLTGGVETGELFF. DNA for the CDR3: TGCGCCAGCAGCTTGACAGGGGGGGTTGAAACCGGGGAGCTGTTTTTT.

The chain joins TRBV5-4 to TRBJ2-5, with TRBD2 identical over 10 bases. The junction had 9 bases not matched to a gene; V was cut back by 8 bases and J by 2 bases. Germline assignment: CDR1 SGHNT and CDR2 YYREEE (reference sequence). The CDR3 is 15 residues long. CDR3 in amino acids: CASLRAGGYQETQYF. Here the CDR3 DNA reads TGTGCCAGTTTAAGAGCGGGGGGGTATCAAGAGACCCAGTACTTC.

This chain connects TRBV27 to TRBJ1-5; 8 nucleotides align to TRBD1. This CDR3 has 21 amino acids. The V and J ends lost 5 bases and 0 bases, in that order; junction bases with no gene match: 21. The germline V gene has CDR1 MNHEY and CDR2 SMNVEV (reference sequence). CDR3 residues: CASSPTSPTGEAKSSNQPQHF. The CDR3 DNA is TGTGCCAGCAGTCCGACCTCCCCGACAGGGGAGGCGAAGAGTAGCAATCAGCCCCAGCATTTT.

This sequence joins TRBV2 and TRBJ1-5, with D unresolved. Per germline, CDR1 SNHLY and CDR2 FYNNEI. V lost 6 bases and J 6 bases, leaving 15 bases between the germline ends. The CDR3 has 14 residues. For the CDR3, the DNA is TGTGCCAGCAGAGGCTTCGGGAGGATTCAGCCCCAGCATTTT. Amino acids: CASRGFGRIQPQHF.

The chain has TRBV29-1 and TRBJ2-7; maybe TRBD1 (6 bases). Per germline, CDR1 SQVTM and CDR2 ANQGSEA. With 4 bases removed from V and 6 bases from J, the gap between germline ends came to 19 bases. This CDR3 region has 14 residues. CDR3 amino acids: CSVVLVQGKREQYF. CDR3 DNA: TGCAGCGTTGTCCTTGTGCAGGGGAAGCGCGAGCAGTACTTC.

This chain connects TRBV7-2 to TRBJ2-5, with D possibly matching TRBD2 (6 bases). V was shortened by 5 bases and J by 11 bases, with 18 bases between the two germline ends. The CDR3 has 13 residues. CDR1 and CDR2 from the germline V gene are SGHTA and FQGNSA. The CDR3 here is CASSPGLWGEQYF. CDR3 coding DNA: TGTGCCAGCAGCCCCGGCCTCTGGGGGGAGCAGTACTTC.